The 17 T cell receptor beta chains listed next were all sequenced from one sample in a study of radiotherapy plus CTLA-4 blockade in lung cancer. Produced via immunoSEQ multiplex PCR; TCRdb's table is partial and in-frame only. This sample has tens of thousands of clones, with about four fifths found just once. Material: peripheral blood, obtained from a patient treated with radiotherapy plus ipilimumab. The receptors derive from a human donor with non-small cell lung cancer whose response to radiotherapy plus ipilimumab could not be evaluated.

This clone showed up just once. V gene TRBV5-6 combines with J gene TRBJ2-7; 10 bases map to TRBD1. The germline CDR1 and CDR2 sequences are SGHDT and YYEEEE. The CDR3 has 15 amino acids. J was trimmed by 5 bases and V by 4 bases; bases with no gene match: 9. This CDR3 reads CASSPLGTGVNEQYF. In nucleotides, the CDR3 is TGTGCCAGCAGCCCTCTCGGGACAGGGGTCAACGAGCAGTACTTC.

The chain links TRBV5-4 to TRBJ1-2; 9 bases match TRBD1. Per the germline V gene, CDR1 is SGHNT and CDR2 is YYREEE (reference sequence). Germline trimming cut 1 base from V and 8 bases from J; bases unmatched to any gene: 3. The CDR3 has 13 residues. CDR3 sequence (DNA): TGTGCCAGCAGCTTGACCGGGACAGGGGGCTACACCTTC. Protein sequence: CASSLTGTGGYTF.

V gene TRBV9 combines with J gene TRBJ2-3, with 10 bases matching TRBD1. CDR3 length equals 16 residues. Germline CDR1 is SGDLS and CDR2 is YYNGEE. Trimming at V came to 2 bases and at J to 1 base, leaving 4 bases not matched to a gene. The CDR3 reads CASSVTGTGGTDTQYF. The CDR3 DNA follows: TGTGCCAGCAGCGTGACCGGGACAGGGGGCACAGATACGCAGTATTTT.

This clone was found a few times. This chain uses TRBV18 with TRBJ1-1; 10 bases align to TRBD1. This CDR3 spans 14 amino acids. The germline CDR1 and CDR2 sequences are KGHSH and LQKENI. V shed 3 bases, J shed 3 bases, and the junction held 1 base outside the gene matches. CDR3 sequence reads: CASSPGTGDTEAFF. DNA of the CDR3: TGTGCCAGCTCACCGGGGACAGGGGACACTGAAGCTTTCTTT.

The chain carries TRBV7-8 and TRBJ1-5; TRBD1 agrees at 7 bases. Germline V gene lookup returns CDR1 SGHVS and CDR2 FQNEAQ. V lost 2 bases to trimming and J lost 4 bases; unmatched junction nucleotides: 5. CDR3 length equals 15 residues. The CDR3 reads CASSLQGGSNQPQHF. The CDR3 DNA reads TGTGCCAGCAGCTTACAGGGGGGATCAAATCAGCCCCAGCATTTT.

The gene calls are TRBV4-1 and TRBJ2-7; 11 bases are shared with TRBD2. The CDR3 has 17 amino acids. The V gene's germline CDR1 is MGHRA and CDR2 YSYEKL. The V gene end was trimmed by 1 base and the J gene end by 1 base; junction bases not matched to a gene: 6. Here the CDR3 reads CASSQGILAGGSYEQYF. The CDR3 DNA reads as TGCGCCAGCAGCCAAGGGATCCTAGCGGGGGGTTCCTACGAGCAGTACTTC.

This clone was detected only once. The chain is built from TRBV28 and TRBJ1-5; tentatively, D is TRBD1 (5 bases). The CDR3 loop spans 15 amino acids. The V and J ends lost 3 bases and 0 bases respectively, with 9 bases between them. The germline V gene has CDR1 MDHEN and CDR2 SYDVKM. The CDR3 DNA reads as TGTGCCAGCAGTTTCGCAGGGCTTAGCAATCAGCCCCAGCATTTT. Amino acid sequence: CASSFAGLSNQPQHF.

The chain recombines TRBV19 with TRBJ2-7; D is uncertain. Germline assignment: CDR1 LNHDA and CDR2 SQIVND (reference sequence). The CDR3 has 14 amino acids. V was clipped by 4 bases and J by 6 bases, with 16 bases between them. CDR3 DNA: TGTGCCAGTAGTAGATCCAACAGCCCCGGCGAGCAGTACTTC. Encoded protein: CASSRSNSPGEQYF. The whole variable domain, remainder taken from reference TRBV19 and TRBJ2-7, is DGGITQSPKYLFRKEGQNVTLSCEQNLNHDAMYWYRQDPGQGLRLIYYSQIVNDFQKGDIAEGYSVSREKKESFPLTVTSAQKNPTAFYLCASSRSNSPGEQYFGPGTRLTVT.

The CDR3 sequence is CASSGGVLHVLDEQYF. The CDR3 coding sequence is TGTGCCAGCAGCGGGGGGGTGCTACACGTGTTAGACGAGCAGTACTTC. The V call is TRBV21-1, the J call TRBJ2-5; TRBD2 reflects the table's D call only, with no check against the DNA. The end of the DNA is better explained by TRBJ2-7, so the J call may be wrong. TRBV21-1 is labeled a pseudogene. The CDR3 is 16 amino acids.

CDR3 in DNA: TGTGCCAGCAGCCCTCAGGGGACAGGGGATGGCTACACCTTC. Encoded protein: CASSPQGTGDGYTF. This chain links TRBV7-2 with TRBJ1-2, with 10 bases matching TRBD1. The CDR3 sequence is 14 residues long. After removal of 5 bases from V and 6 bases from J, the junction contained 6 bases not matched to a gene. The germline CDR1 and CDR2 sequences are SGHTA and FQGNSA. Combining the CDR3 with reference TRBV7-2 and TRBJ1-2 gives the whole variable domain GAGVSQSPSNKVTEKGKDVELRCDPISGHTALYWYRQSLGQGLEFLIYFQGNSAPDKSGLPSDRFSAERTGGSVSTLTIQRTQQEDSAVYLCASSPQGTGDGYTFGSGTRLTVV.

The chain employs TRBV9 and TRBJ1-1; D is possibly TRBD1 (5 bases). Trimming took off 3 bases at V and 0 bases at J, with 15 bases between the two ends. The CDR3 has 16 amino acids. Germline-derived CDR1 and CDR2 are SGDLS and YYNGEE. The CDR3 region has the DNA TGTGCCAGCAGCGCCCGAGACAGCTTAATGAACACTGAAGCTTTCTTT. It specifies CASSARDSLMNTEAFF.

This rearrangement joins TRBV6-5 to TRBJ1-1, with D perhaps TRBD1 (5 bases). The CDR3 totals 14 residues. Trimming stripped 5 bases from V and 1 base from J, with 11 bases between. CDR1 and CDR2 from the germline V gene are MNHEY and SVGAGI. The CDR3 DNA reads as TGTGCCAGCAGTCCTGGGGGGGAGAACACTGAAGCTTTCTTT. Translation: CASSPGGENTEAFF.

This sequence joins TRBV4-3 and TRBJ2-1; 8 nucleotides line up with TRBD2. Trimming cost V 0 bases and J 4 bases; bases outside gene matches: 8. Germline CDR1 LGHNA, CDR2 YSLEER. The CDR3 is 17 residues long. CDR3 in amino acids: CASSQEGAGRVYNEQFF. The CDR3 nucleotides are TGCGCCAGCAGCCAAGAAGGCGCCGGGAGGGTTTACAATGAGCAGTTCTTC.

The chain joins TRBV27 to TRBJ2-7; TRBD1 aligns across 9 bases. V lost 6 bases to trimming and J lost 3 bases; unmatched junction nucleotides: 3. This CDR3 contains 13 residues. In germline, CDR1 is MNHEY, CDR2 SMNVEV (reference sequence). Here the CDR3 DNA reads TGTGCCAGCAGCCTGGACAGGGGCTACGAGCAGTACTTC. Translated, it gives CASSLDRGYEQYF.

The chain recombines TRBV28 with TRBJ1-1; 11 nucleotides match TRBD1. With 7 bases clipped from V and 6 bases from J, the junction kept 10 bases outside the gene matches. Germline assignment: CDR1 MDHEN and CDR2 SYDVKM. The CDR3 is made up of 15 amino acids. CDR3: CASTGQGAFRAEAFF. The CDR3 nucleotides read TGTGCCAGCACTGGACAGGGGGCCTTTCGCGCTGAAGCTTTCTTT.

The rearrangement links TRBV12-5 to TRBJ2-3; weak D call: TRBD1 (6 bases). Germline V gives CDR1 LGHNT, CDR2 FRNRAP. V lost 6 bases and J lost 2, with 18 bases in between. There are 16 residues in the CDR3. In DNA, the CDR3 is TGTGCTAGTGGGTCCGGGACAAGCTTTTCCACAGATACGCAGTATTTT. It yields the protein CASGSGTSFSTDTQYF. The full variable domain, completed using reference TRBV12-5 and TRBJ2-3, is DARVTQTPRHKVTEMGQEVTMRCQPILGHNTVFWYRQTMMQGLELLAYFRNRAPLDDSGMPKDRFSAEMPDATLATLKIQPSEPRDSAVYFCASGSGTSFSTDTQYFGPGTRLTVL.

This rearrangement joins TRBV15 to TRBJ1-4; 7 bases are shared with TRBD1. This CDR3 has 17 residues. CDR1 and CDR2 from the germline V gene are LNHNV and YYDKDF (reference sequence). V gave up 0 bases and J gave up 7 bases; unmatched junction bases: 11. The CDR3 loop is CATSREESRQGPEKLFF. The CDR3 DNA is TGTGCCACCAGCAGAGAGGAAAGTAGACAGGGTCCTGAAAAACTGTTTTTT.